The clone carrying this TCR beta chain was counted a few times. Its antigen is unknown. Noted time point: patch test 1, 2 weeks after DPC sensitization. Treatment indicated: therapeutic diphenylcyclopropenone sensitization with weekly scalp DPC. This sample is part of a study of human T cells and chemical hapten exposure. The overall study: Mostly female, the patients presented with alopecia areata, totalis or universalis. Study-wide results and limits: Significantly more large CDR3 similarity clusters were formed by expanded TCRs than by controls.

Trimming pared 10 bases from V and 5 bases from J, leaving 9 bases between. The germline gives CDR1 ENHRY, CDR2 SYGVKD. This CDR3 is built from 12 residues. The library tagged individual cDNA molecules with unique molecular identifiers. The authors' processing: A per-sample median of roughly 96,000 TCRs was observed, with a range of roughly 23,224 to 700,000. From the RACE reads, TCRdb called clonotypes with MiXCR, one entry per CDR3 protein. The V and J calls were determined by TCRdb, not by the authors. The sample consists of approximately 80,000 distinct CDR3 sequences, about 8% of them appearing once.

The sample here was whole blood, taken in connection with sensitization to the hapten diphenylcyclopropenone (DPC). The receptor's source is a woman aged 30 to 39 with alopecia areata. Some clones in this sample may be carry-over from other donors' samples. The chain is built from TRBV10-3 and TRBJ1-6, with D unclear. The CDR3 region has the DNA TGTGCCACACGACTGAATAATTCACCCCTCCACTTT. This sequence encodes CATRLNNSPLHF.